The 25 T cell receptor beta chains in this list originate from one sample, sequenced in a study of T cell responses to AZD1222 COVID-19 vaccine. Repertoires were generated with immunoSEQ multiplex PCR, while TCRdb's copy carries only in-frame clones and drops some. This table has 150,000 or so clones, roughly nine tenths appearing once. The sample was peripheral blood, taken on day 0 of AZD1222 vaccination. All receptors derive from an adult in good health.

The rearrangement joins TRBV25-1 to TRBJ2-7, with D hard to call. Trimming removed 8 bases at V and 7 bases at J, with 12 bases between. Germline V gene sequence: CDR1 MGHDK, CDR2 SYGVNS. The CDR3 contains 11 residues. Written as DNA, the CDR3 is TGTGCCAGCTCCGCGTATGGGGAGCAGTACTTC. This encodes CASSAYGEQYF.

V usage is TRBV7-2 and J usage is TRBJ1-2; the D gene is possibly TRBD1 (6 bases). V lost 5 bases to trimming and J lost 0 bases, with 16 bases between them. CDR1 and CDR2 from the germline V gene are SGHTA and FQGNSA. The CDR3 is 16 residues long. The CDR3 sequence: CASSASGTRSNYGYTF. The CDR3 DNA reads TGTGCCAGCAGCGCCTCCGGGACACGATCTAACTATGGCTACACCTTC. The full variable domain, completed using reference TRBV7-2 and TRBJ1-2, is GAGVSQSPSNKVTEKGKDVELRCDPISGHTALYWYRQSLGQGLEFLIYFQGNSAPDKSGLPSDRFSAERTGGSVSTLTIQRTQQEDSAVYLCASSASGTRSNYGYTFGSGTRLTVV.

J is TRBJ1-2 and V is TRBV18; maybe TRBD1 (5 bases). V lost 5 bases and J lost 6, with 19 bases in between. The germline gives CDR1 KGHSH, CDR2 LQKENI. This CDR3 has 15 residues. Written as DNA, the CDR3 is TGTGCCAGCTCATTCGACCGAGACAGTTTCGATGGCTACACCTTC. Translation gives CASSFDRDSFDGYTF.

The CDR3, as DNA: TGCGCCAGCAGCTTGGAAACGACCTATGGCTACACCTTC. This gives the protein CASSLETTYGYTF. The chain has TRBV5-1 and TRBJ1-2; D uncertain. CDR1 is SGHRS and CDR2 is YFSETQ in the germline V gene. The CDR3 contains 13 residues. V gave up 0 bases and J gave up 4 bases, with 7 bases separating them.

V usage is TRBV5-1 and J usage is TRBJ2-1, with 7 positions matching TRBD1. V was pared by 9 bases and J by 9 bases, with 9 bases of the junction left unmatched. This CDR3 has 12 amino acids. Germline values: CDR1 SGHRS, CDR2 YFSETQ. CDR3 region: CATQKGAGEQFF. CDR3 in DNA: TGCGCCACCCAGAAGGGGGCCGGTGAGCAGTTCTTC.

The rearrangement links TRBV6-2 or TRBV6-3 to TRBJ2-7; a possible D gene is TRBD1 (5 bases). Germline V lookup: CDR1 MNHEY, CDR2 SVGEGT. Trimming took off 0 bases at V and 2 bases at J, with 5 bases between the two ends. The CDR3 has 13 amino acids. The CDR3 DNA is TGTGCCAGCAGTTACTCGGGGCCCTACGAGCAGTACTTC. Amino acids: CASSYSGPYEQYF.

The CDR3 nucleotides read TGTGCCAGCAGCTTGGGGGGCCTGCCGCGAGAGACCCAGTACTTC. Translation: CASSLGGLPRETQYF. V is TRBV5-4 and J is TRBJ2-5, with TRBD1 as a possible D gene (5 bases). In germline, CDR1 is SGHNT, CDR2 YYREEE (reference sequence). This CDR3 has 15 residues. V was pared by 0 bases and J by 4 bases, with 13 bases between.

V gene TRBV3-1 (or the pseudogene TRBV3-2) combines with J gene TRBJ1-5; the D is unclear. Germline V gene sequence: CDR1 LGHDT, CDR2 YNNKEL (reference sequence). The CDR3 spans 19 residues. V was pared by 1 base and J by 3 bases, with 22 bases between. The CDR3 is CASSQAVGPEELVNQPQHF. CDR3 coding DNA: TGTGCCAGCAGCCAAGCCGTGGGCCCTGAGGAATTAGTCAATCAGCCCCAGCATTTT.

The sample holds a few counts of this clone. The rearrangement joins TRBV13 to TRBJ1-4; the D is unclear. Germline lookup yields CDR1 PRHDT and CDR2 FYEKMQ (reference sequence). The V and J ends lost 2 bases and 5 bases respectively, with 15 bases between them. This CDR3 is 16 amino acids long. The CDR3 bases are TGTGCCAGCAGCTTAAAATCAGGACTGCGCAATGAAAAACTGTTTTTT. Translation gives CASSLKSGLRNEKLFF.

This rearrangement joins TRBV12-3 or TRBV12-4 to TRBJ1-6; D is unclear. The CDR3 is 12 amino acids. V was pared by 2 bases and J by 10 bases, with 6 bases between. The CDR3 sequence is CASSLIRSPLHF. CDR3 DNA sequence: TGTGCCAGCAGTTTAATCAGGTCACCCCTCCACTTT.

V gene TRBV7-8 combines with J gene TRBJ2-2; perhaps TRBD2 as D (6 bases). CDR1 is SGHVS and CDR2 is FQNEAQ in the germline V gene. The length of the CDR3 is 14 residues. Between the trimmed V and J ends, which lost 9 bases and 0 bases, there was a span of 11 bases. CDR3 loop: CASSGLANTGELFF. The CDR3 bases are TGTGCCAGTTCGGGACTGGCGAACACCGGGGAGCTGTTTTTT. Variable domain in full (rest from reference TRBV7-8 and TRBJ2-2): GAGVSQSPRYKVAKRGQDVALRCDPISGHVSLFWYQQALGQGPEFLTYFQNEAQLDKSGLPSDRFFAERPEGSVSTLKIQRTQQEDSAVYLCASSGLANTGELFFGEGSRLTVL.

The V call is TRBV6-2 or TRBV6-3, the J call TRBJ1-5; D is uncertain. The germline CDR1 and CDR2 sequences are MNHEY and SVGEGT. The CDR3 length is 13 residues. Between the trimmed V and J ends, which lost 6 bases and 6 bases, there was a span of 12 bases. The CDR3 DNA sequence: TGTGCCAGCAGCCGGTTGGGAGGTCAGCCCCAGCATTTT. Translating gives CASSRLGGQPQHF.

The V call is TRBV9, the J call TRBJ1-4; no clear D. Germline CDR1 is SGDLS and CDR2 is YYNGEE. V lost 0 bases and J lost 1, with 7 bases in between. This CDR3 is built from 15 residues. CDR3 coding DNA: TGTGCCAGCAGCGTAGGCAGCATAACTAATGAAAAACTGTTTTTT. Its protein product is CASSVGSITNEKLFF.

In this sample, this clone turned up once. This sequence joins TRBV28 and TRBJ1-3; no clear D. V lost 5 bases and J lost 0, with 11 bases in between. This CDR3 comprises 15 residues. Germline CDR1 MDHEN, CDR2 SYDVKM. The CDR3 DNA reads TGTGCCAGCAGTCTGAGACCCTCCTCTGGAAACACCATATATTTT. Translating gives CASSLRPSSGNTIYF. Variable domain in full (rest from reference TRBV28 and TRBJ1-3): DVKVTQSSRYLVKRTGEKVFLECVQDMDHENMFWYRQDPGLGLRLIYFSYDVKMKEKGDIPEGYSVSREKKERFSLILESASTNQTSMYLCASSLRPSSGNTIYFGEGSWLTVV.

This rearrangement joins TRBV2 to TRBJ1-1; 9 bases agree with TRBD1. Germline V gene lookup returns CDR1 SNHLY and CDR2 FYNNEI. The CDR3 covers 17 residues. V shed 4 bases and J 6 bases; nucleotides not matched to a gene: 15. CDR3 protein: CASSGQRFGTGRAEAFF. CDR3 DNA: TGTGCCAGCAGTGGACAAAGATTCGGGACAGGGAGGGCTGAAGCTTTCTTT.

The chain is built from TRBV15 and TRBJ2-7; 9 bases line up with TRBD2. Per the germline V gene, CDR1 is LNHNV and CDR2 is YYDKDF (reference sequence). V shed 1 base and J 2 bases; nucleotides not matched to a gene: 3. CDR3 length: 15 amino acids. Here the CDR3 DNA reads TGTGCCACCAGCAGAGCTAGCGGGGTGCCCTACGAGCAGTACTTC. It translates to CATSRASGVPYEQYF.

The chain uses TRBV12-3 or TRBV12-4 and TRBJ2-5; TRBD1 aligns across 7 bases. V dropped 5 bases and J dropped 1; count of bases not matched to a gene: 1. The CDR3 covers 13 residues. In DNA, the CDR3 is TGTGCCAGCAGTACAGGGGTCCAAGAGACCCAGTACTTC. As protein: CASSTGVQETQYF.

This clone was found once. The rearrangement links TRBV30 to TRBJ1-2; 8 bases match TRBD1. The CDR3 is 15 residues long. Germline V gives CDR1 GTSNPN, CDR2 SVGIG (reference sequence). Trimming took 0 bases from V and 4 from J; bases not matched to a gene: 7. The CDR3 DNA follows: TGTGCCTGGAGTGTAGGGCAGGGGGCTCGCTATGGCTACACCTTC. Translation: CAWSVGQGARYGYTF.

The chain has TRBV7-8 and TRBJ1-2; TRBD1 might be the D (5 bases). Germline CDR1 reads SGHVS; CDR2 reads FQNEAQ. V lost 1 base and J 10 bases, leaving 22 bases between the germline ends. This CDR3 comprises 16 residues. The CDR3 sequence is CASSLVRARLATLYTF. DNA for the CDR3: TGTGCCAGCAGCTTAGTCAGGGCGCGGTTGGCAACCCTCTACACCTTC. Based on the CDR3 plus reference TRBV7-8 and TRBJ1-2, the full variable domain is GAGVSQSPRYKVAKRGQDVALRCDPISGHVSLFWYQQALGQGPEFLTYFQNEAQLDKSGLPSDRFFAERPEGSVSTLKIQRTQQEDSAVYLCASSLVRARLATLYTFGSGTRLTVV.

This clone appeared a few times. CDR3 DNA sequence: TGCGCCAGCAGCCCGATCCAGGGGGGGGCCAATGAGCAGTTCTTC. Translation gives CASSPIQGGANEQFF. V and J are TRBV5-1 and TRBJ2-1, with D perhaps assigned TRBD1 or TRBD2 (7 bases each). V lost 4 bases, J lost 6 bases, and 17 bases lay in between. CDR1 and CDR2 (germline): SGHRS, YFSETQ. The CDR3 has 15 residues.

This clone was detected once. The chain links TRBV29-1 to TRBJ1-3; D gene uncertain. The germline V and J ends were trimmed by 4 bases and 0 bases, with 10 bases remaining between them. In germline, CDR1 is SQVTM, CDR2 ANQGSEA. The CDR3 spans 14 residues. The chain's CDR3 is CSVAEDSSGNTIYF. The DNA of the CDR3 is TGCAGCGTTGCGGAGGATAGCTCTGGAAACACCATATATTTT. Drawing the rest from reference TRBV29-1 and TRBJ1-3, the complete variable domain is SAVISQKPSRDICQRGTSLTIQCQVDSQVTMMFWYRQQPGQSLTLIATANQGSEATYESGFVIDKFPISRPNLTFSTLTVSNMSPEDSSIYLCSVAEDSSGNTIYFGEGSWLTVV.

The chain employs TRBV6-5 and TRBJ1-2; D is unresolved. Deletions cut 8 bases from V and 4 bases from J, with 14 bases between. The germline V gene has CDR1 MNHEY and CDR2 SVGAGI. The length of the CDR3 is 13 residues. In DNA, the CDR3 is TGTGCCAGCCAAGAAGGCCGCCGCTATGGCTACACCTTC. Amino acids: CASQEGRRYGYTF.

The chain carries TRBV18 and TRBJ2-5; 9 bases map to TRBD2. The CDR3 covers 16 residues. Unmatched junction bases numbered 4, after V lost 0 bases and J lost 2 bases. Per germline, CDR1 KGHSH and CDR2 LQKENI. The CDR3 loop reads CASSPPAGGPQETQYF. As DNA, the CDR3 is TGTGCCAGCTCACCACCGGCGGGGGGGCCTCAAGAGACCCAGTACTTC.

The V and J genes are TRBV27 and TRBJ2-1; 8 positions match TRBD1. Trimming cost V 4 bases and J 6 bases; bases outside gene matches: 11. This CDR3 has 16 amino acids. Germline V gene data show CDR1 as MNHEY and CDR2 as SMNVEV (reference sequence). The CDR3 spells CASSSPTQGVSNEQFF. The DNA for the CDR3 is TGTGCCAGCAGTTCCCCCACACAGGGGGTGAGCAATGAGCAGTTCTTC.

V gene TRBV27 combines with J gene TRBJ1-5, with TRBD1 matching over 8 bases. Germline CDR1 and CDR2: MNHEY and SMNVEV (reference sequence). The J segment lost 8 bases and the V segment lost 5 bases, leaving 5 bases of the junction unmatched. The CDR3 runs to 13 residues. CDR3 amino acids: CASSQTGEEPQHF. CDR3 DNA: TGTGCCAGCAGTCAGACAGGGGAAGAGCCCCAGCATTTT.